A selection of T cell receptor beta chains follows, all from one sample in a study of blood T cell repertoires in COVID-19. Profiled with immunoSEQ multiplex PCR; TCRdb holds only in-frame clones, not every one. The table shows 120,000 or so clones, with 80% occurring only once. The sample consisted of peripheral blood. These receptors were collected from a human donor in a cohort sampled during active COVID-19. Each CDR3 is given with its conserved first and last residue. A D gene is named only where the DNA matches it firmly. Rows give clone size only sometimes, using once, few, many, or a class for an expanded clone.

cdr3_length: 13; clone_size: -; v_call: TRBV7-9; d_call: -; j_call: TRBJ1-1; cdr3_aa: CASRRTVGTEAFF; cdr3_nt: TGTGCCAGCAGGCGGACAGTAGGGACTGAAGCTTTCTTT
cdr3_length: 14; clone_size: -; v_call: TRBV6-5; d_call: -; j_call: TRBJ1-1; cdr3_aa: CASSSRGRFTEAFF; cdr3_nt: TGTGCCAGCAGTTCCAGGGGTAGGTTCACTGAAGCTTTCTTT
cdr3_length: 14; clone_size: -; v_call: TRBV4-3; d_call: TRBD1; j_call: TRBJ2-1; cdr3_aa: CASSHRDRDNEQFF; cdr3_nt: TGCGCCAGCAGCCACCGGGACAGGGACAATGAGCAGTTCTTC
cdr3_length: 16; clone_size: once; v_call: TRBV28; d_call: TRBD1; j_call: TRBJ1-4; cdr3_aa: CASRSAGGVPNEKLFF; cdr3_nt: TGTGCCAGCAGATCCGCAGGGGGCGTACCTAATGAAAAACTGTTTTTT
cdr3_length: 15; clone_size: -; v_call: TRBV4-3; d_call: TRBD2; j_call: TRBJ2-1; cdr3_aa: CASSQTGLAWDEQFF; cdr3_nt: TGCGCCAGCAGCCAAACGGGACTAGCGTGGGATGAGCAGTTCTTC
cdr3_length: 17; clone_size: once; v_call: TRBV9; d_call: TRBD2; j_call: TRBJ2-3; cdr3_aa: CASSPPGTSGRTDTQYF; cdr3_nt: TGTGCCAGCAGCCCCCCGGGGACTAGCGGCCGCACAGATACGCAGTATTTT
cdr3_length: 15; clone_size: -; v_call: TRBV28; d_call: TRBD2; j_call: TRBJ2-1; cdr3_aa: CASSPSGGSYNEQFF; cdr3_nt: TGTGCCAGCAGCCCCAGCGGGGGCTCCTACAATGAGCAGTTCTTC
cdr3_length: 14; clone_size: -; v_call: TRBV15; d_call: TRBD1; j_call: TRBJ1-4; cdr3_aa: CATSAQGGNEKLFF; cdr3_nt: TGTGCCACCAGCGCCCAAGGGGGCAATGAAAAACTGTTTTTT
cdr3_length: 15; clone_size: once; v_call: TRBV28; d_call: -; j_call: TRBJ1-5; cdr3_aa: CASSLRQANIQPQHF; cdr3_nt: TGTGCCAGCAGTTTAAGGCAGGCCAATATCCAGCCCCAGCATTTT
cdr3_length: 15; clone_size: few; v_call: TRBV7-6; d_call: TRBD1; j_call: TRBJ2-7; cdr3_aa: CASSSVRTGGYEQYF; cdr3_nt: TGTGCCAGCAGCTCCGTCCGGACAGGGGGCTACGAGCAGTACTTC
cdr3_length: 15; clone_size: few; v_call: TRBV6-2/TRBV6-3; d_call: -; j_call: TRBJ2-7; cdr3_aa: CASSTDSSYFGEQYF; cdr3_nt: TGTGCCAGCAGCACGGACTCGTCCTATTTCGGCGAGCAGTACTTC
cdr3_length: 19; clone_size: -; v_call: TRBV28; d_call: TRBD1; j_call: TRBJ2-6; cdr3_aa: CASINLERTGFSGANVLTF; cdr3_nt: TGTGCCAGCATAAACCTGGAGAGGACAGGATTTTCTGGGGCCAACGTCCTGACTTTC
cdr3_length: 14; clone_size: -; v_call: TRBV7-9; d_call: -; j_call: TRBJ2-1; cdr3_aa: CASSLGLADNEQFF; cdr3_nt: TGTGCCAGCAGCTTGGGCCTAGCTGACAATGAGCAGTTCTTC
cdr3_length: 13; clone_size: -; v_call: TRBV29-1; d_call: TRBD1; j_call: TRBJ2-5; cdr3_aa: CSATGTVKETQYF; cdr3_nt: TGCAGCGCCACCGGGACAGTTAAAGAGACCCAGTACTTC
cdr3_length: 14; clone_size: -; v_call: TRBV9; d_call: -; j_call: TRBJ2-7; cdr3_aa: CASSVGLLGSEQYF; cdr3_nt: TGTGCCAGCAGCGTAGGTTTGTTGGGCAGCGAGCAGTACTTC
cdr3_length: 15; clone_size: -; v_call: TRBV2; d_call: TRBD2; j_call: TRBJ2-5; cdr3_aa: CASSEDSGGRETQYF; cdr3_nt: TGTGCCAGCAGTGAAGATTCGGGCGGGAGAGAGACCCAGTACTTC
cdr3_length: 13; clone_size: -; v_call: TRBV27; d_call: -; j_call: TRBJ2-7; cdr3_aa: CASSLGQTYEQYF; cdr3_nt: TGTGCCAGCAGTTTAGGTCAGACCTACGAGCAGTACTTC